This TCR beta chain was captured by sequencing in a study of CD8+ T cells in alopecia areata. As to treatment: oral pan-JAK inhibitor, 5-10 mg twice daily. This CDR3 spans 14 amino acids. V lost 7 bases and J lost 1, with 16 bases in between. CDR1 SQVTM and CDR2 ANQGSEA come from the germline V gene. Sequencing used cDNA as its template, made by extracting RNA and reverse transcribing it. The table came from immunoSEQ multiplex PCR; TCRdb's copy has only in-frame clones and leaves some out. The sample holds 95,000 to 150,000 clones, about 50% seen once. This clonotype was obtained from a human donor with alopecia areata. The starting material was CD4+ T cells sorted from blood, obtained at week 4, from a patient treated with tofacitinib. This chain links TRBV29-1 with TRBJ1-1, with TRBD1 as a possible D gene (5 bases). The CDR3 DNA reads TGCAGCGCCGCTGTGGTTGGGGCGAACACTGAAGCTTTCTTT. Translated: CSAAVVGANTEAFF.